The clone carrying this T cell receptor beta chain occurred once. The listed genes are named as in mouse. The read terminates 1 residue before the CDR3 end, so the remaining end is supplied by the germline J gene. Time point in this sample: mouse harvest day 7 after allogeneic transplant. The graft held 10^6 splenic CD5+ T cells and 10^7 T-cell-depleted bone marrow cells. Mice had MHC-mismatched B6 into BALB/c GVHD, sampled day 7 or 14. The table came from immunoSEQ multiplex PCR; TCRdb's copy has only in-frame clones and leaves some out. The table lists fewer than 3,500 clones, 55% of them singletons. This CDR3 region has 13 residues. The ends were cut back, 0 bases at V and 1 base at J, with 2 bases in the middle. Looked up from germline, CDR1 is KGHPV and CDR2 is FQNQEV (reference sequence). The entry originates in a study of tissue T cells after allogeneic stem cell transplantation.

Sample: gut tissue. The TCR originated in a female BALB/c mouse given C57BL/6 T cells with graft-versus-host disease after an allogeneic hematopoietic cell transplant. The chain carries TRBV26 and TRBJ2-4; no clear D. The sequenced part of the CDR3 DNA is TGTGCCAGCAGTCTGTCTGGTCAAAACACCTTGTAC. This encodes CASSLSGQNTLY. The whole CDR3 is CASSLSGQNTLYF.